This T cell receptor beta chain was retrieved from a study of T cell responses to AZD1222 COVID-19 vaccine. Study background: Timing groups of about 4 and about 12 weeks for second doses were pooled.

Comments on this clone: Its specificity is not known.

The V gene lost 3 bases and the J gene lost 3 bases, with 8 bases spanning the gap. The CDR3 contains 13 residues. Points from the study as a whole: With dominance at 160-218 and 743-854, vaccine-associated CD4 TCRs spanned spike.

TCRdb's table, derived via immunoSEQ multiplex PCR, lists solely in-frame clones and lacks some. The repertoire holds roughly 180,000 clones, with roughly 94% as singletons. This receptor was obtained from an adult in good health. Here the sequenced sample was peripheral blood, taken on day 0 of AZD1222 vaccination. The genes are TRBV12-3 or TRBV12-4 and TRBJ1-2, with a tentative D call TRBD1 (5 bases). The CDR3 here is CASSFGAYYGYTF. The CDR3 coding sequence is TGTGCCAGCAGTTTTGGGGCTTACTATGGCTACACCTTC.